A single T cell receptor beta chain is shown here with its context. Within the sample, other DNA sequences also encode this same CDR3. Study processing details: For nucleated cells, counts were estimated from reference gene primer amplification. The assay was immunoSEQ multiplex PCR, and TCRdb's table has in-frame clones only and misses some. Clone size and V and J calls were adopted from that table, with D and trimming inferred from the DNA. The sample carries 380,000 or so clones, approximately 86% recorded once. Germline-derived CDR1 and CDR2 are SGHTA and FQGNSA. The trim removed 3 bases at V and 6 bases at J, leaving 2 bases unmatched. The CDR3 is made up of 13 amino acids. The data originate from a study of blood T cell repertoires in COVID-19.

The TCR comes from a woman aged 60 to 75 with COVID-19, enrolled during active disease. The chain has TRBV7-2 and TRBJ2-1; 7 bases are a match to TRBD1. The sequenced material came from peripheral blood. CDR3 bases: TGTGCCAGCAGCTTTGACAGGGCCAATGAGCAGTTCTTC. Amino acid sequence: CASSFDRANEQFF. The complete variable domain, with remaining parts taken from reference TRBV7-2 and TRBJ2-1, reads GAGVSQSPSNKVTEKGKDVELRCDPISGHTALYWYRQSLGQGLEFLIYFQGNSAPDKSGLPSDRFSAERTGGSVSTLTIQRTQQEDSAVYLCASSFDRANEQFFGPGTRLTVL.